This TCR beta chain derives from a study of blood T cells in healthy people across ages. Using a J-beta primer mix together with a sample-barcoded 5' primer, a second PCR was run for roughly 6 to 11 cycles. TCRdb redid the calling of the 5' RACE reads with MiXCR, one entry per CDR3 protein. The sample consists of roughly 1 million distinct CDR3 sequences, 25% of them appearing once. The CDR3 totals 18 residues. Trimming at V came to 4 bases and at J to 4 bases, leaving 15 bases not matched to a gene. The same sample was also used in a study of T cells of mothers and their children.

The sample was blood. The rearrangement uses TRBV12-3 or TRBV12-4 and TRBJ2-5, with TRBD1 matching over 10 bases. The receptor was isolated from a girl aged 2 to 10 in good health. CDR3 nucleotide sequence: TGTGCCAGCAGTTCAGAGGTTTACCCGGGGACAGGGGTAGAGACCCAGTACTTC. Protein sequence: CASSSEVYPGTGVETQYF.